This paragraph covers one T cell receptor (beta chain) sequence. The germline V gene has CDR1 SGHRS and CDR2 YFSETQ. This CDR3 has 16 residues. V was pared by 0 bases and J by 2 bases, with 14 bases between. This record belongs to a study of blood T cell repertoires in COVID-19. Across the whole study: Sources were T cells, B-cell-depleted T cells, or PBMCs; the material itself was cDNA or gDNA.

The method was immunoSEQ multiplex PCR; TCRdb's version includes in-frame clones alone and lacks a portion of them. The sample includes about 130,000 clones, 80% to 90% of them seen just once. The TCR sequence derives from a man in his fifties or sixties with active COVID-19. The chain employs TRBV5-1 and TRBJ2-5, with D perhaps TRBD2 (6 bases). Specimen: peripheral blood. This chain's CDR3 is CASSLVGSGGQETQYF. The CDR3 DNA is TGCGCCAGCAGCTTGGTCGGATCAGGAGGGCAAGAGACCCAGTACTTC.